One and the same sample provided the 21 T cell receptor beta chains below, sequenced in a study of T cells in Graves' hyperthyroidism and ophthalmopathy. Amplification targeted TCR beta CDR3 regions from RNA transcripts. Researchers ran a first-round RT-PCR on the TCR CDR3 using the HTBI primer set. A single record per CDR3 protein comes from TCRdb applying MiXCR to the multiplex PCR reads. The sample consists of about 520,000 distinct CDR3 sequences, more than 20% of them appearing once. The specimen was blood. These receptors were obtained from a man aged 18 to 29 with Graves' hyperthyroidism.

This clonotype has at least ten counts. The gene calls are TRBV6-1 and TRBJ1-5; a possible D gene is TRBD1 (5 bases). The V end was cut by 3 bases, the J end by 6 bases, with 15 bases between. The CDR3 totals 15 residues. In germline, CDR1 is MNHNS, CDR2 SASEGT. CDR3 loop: CASSEVQAGGQPQHF. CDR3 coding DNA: TGTGCCAGCAGTGAGGTGCAAGCGGGGGGTCAGCCCCAGCATTTT.

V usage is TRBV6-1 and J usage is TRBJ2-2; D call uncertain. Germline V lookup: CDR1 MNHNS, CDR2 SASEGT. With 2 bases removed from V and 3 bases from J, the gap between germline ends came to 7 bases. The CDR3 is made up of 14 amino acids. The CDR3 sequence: CASSEKGDTGELFF. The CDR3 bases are TGTGCCAGCAGTGAAAAGGGCGACACCGGGGAGCTGTTTTTT.

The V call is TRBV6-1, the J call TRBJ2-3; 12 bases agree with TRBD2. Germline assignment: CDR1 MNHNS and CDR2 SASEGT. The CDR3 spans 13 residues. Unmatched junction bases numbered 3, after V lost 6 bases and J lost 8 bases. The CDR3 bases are TGTGCCAGCAGGCTAGCGGGGGGGGGTACGCAGTATTTT. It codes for CASRLAGGGTQYF.

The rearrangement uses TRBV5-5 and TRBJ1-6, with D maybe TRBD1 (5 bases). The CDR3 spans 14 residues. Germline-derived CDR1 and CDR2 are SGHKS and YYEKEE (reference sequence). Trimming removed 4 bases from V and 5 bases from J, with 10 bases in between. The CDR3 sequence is CASSMGPDNSPLHF. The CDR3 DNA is TGTGCCAGCAGCATGGGACCAGATAATTCACCCCTCCACTTT.

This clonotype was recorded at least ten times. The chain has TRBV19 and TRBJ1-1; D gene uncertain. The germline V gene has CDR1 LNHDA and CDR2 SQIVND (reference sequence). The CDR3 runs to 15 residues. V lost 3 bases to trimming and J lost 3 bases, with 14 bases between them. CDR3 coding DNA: TGTGCCAGTAGTATGTACGGCTCCACACACACTGAAGCTTTCTTT. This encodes CASSMYGSTHTEAFF.

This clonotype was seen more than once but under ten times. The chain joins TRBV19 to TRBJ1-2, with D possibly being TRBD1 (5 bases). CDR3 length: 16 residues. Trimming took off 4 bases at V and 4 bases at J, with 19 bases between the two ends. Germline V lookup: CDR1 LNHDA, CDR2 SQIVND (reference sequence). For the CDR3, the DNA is TGTGCCAGTAGTAAGACCGGGTCAAAGGGACGCTATGGCTACACCTTC. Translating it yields CASSKTGSKGRYGYTF.

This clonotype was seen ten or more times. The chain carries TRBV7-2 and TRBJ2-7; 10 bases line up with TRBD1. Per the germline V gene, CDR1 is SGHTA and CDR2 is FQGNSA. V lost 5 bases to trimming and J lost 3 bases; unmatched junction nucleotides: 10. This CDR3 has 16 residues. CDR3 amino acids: CASSDSGTGALYEQYF. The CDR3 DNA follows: TGTGCCAGCAGCGATAGCGGGACAGGGGCTCTCTACGAGCAGTACTTC.

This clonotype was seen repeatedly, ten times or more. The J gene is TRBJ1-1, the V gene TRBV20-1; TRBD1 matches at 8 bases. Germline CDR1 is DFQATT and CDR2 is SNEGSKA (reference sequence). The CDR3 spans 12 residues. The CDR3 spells CTQTGANTEAFF. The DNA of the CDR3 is TGCACTCAGACAGGGGCCAACACTGAAGCTTTCTTT.

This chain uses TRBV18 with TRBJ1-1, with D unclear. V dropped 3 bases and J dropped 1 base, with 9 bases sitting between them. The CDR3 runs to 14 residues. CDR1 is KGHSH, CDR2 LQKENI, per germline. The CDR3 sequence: CASSPSRANTEAFF. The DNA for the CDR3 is TGTGCCAGCTCACCGAGTCGGGCGAACACTGAAGCTTTCTTT.

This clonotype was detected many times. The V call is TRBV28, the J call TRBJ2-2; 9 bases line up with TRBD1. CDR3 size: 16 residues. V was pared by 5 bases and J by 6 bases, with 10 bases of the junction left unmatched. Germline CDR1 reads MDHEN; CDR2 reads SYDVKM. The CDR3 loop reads CASSPSGTGTPGELFF. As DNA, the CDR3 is TGTGCCAGCAGTCCCTCTGGGACAGGGACACCCGGGGAGCTGTTTTTT. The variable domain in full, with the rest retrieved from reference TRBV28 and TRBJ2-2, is DVKVTQSSRYLVKRTGEKVFLECVQDMDHENMFWYRQDPGLGLRLIYFSYDVKMKEKGDIPEGYSVSREKKERFSLILESASTNQTSMYLCASSPSGTGTPGELFFGEGSRLTVL.

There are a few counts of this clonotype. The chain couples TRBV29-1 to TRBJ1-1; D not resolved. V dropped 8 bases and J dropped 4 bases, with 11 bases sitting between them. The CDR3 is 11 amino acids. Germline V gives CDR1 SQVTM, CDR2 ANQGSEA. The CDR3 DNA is TGCAGCCCGGAGGCATCCACTGAAGCTTTCTTT. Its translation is CSPEASTEAFF.

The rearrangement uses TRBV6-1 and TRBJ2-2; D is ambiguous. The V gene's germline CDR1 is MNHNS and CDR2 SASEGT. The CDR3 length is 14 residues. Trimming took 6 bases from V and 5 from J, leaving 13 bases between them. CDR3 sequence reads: CASSRPPGTGELFF. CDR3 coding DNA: TGTGCCAGCAGCCGACCACCCGGAACCGGGGAGCTGTTTTTT.

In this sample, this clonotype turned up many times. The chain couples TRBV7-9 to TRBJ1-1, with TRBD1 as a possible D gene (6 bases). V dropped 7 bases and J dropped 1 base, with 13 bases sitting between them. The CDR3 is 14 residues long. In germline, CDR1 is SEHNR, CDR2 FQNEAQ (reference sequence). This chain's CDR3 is CASTSTGSNTEAFF. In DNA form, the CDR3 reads TGTGCCAGCACCTCGACAGGATCGAACACTGAAGCTTTCTTT.

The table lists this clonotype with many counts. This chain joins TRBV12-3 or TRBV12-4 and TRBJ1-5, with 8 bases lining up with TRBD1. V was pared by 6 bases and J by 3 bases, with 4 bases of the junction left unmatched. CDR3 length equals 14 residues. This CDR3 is CASSLTGDNQPQHF. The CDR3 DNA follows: TGTGCCAGCAGCCTGACAGGGGACAATCAGCCCCAGCATTTT.

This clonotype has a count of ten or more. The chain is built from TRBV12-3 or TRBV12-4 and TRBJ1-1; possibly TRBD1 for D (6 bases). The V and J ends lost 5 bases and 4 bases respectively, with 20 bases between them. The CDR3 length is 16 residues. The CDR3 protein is CASSPDRWRSATEAFF. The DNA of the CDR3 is TGTGCCAGCAGTCCCGACAGGTGGAGGTCGGCCACTGAAGCTTTCTTT.

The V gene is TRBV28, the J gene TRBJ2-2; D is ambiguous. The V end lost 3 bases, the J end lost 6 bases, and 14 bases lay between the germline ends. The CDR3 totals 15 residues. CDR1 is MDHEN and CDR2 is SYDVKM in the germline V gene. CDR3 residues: CASSLSRVVAGELFF. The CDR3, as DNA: TGTGCCAGCAGTTTGTCTAGAGTCGTCGCCGGGGAGCTGTTTTTT.

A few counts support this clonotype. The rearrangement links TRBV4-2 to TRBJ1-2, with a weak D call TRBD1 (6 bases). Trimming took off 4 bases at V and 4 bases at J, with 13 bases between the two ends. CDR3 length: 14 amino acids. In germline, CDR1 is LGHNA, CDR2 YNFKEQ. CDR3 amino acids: CASSLPGTSYGYTF. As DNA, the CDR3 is TGTGCCAGCAGCCTTCCCGGGACAAGCTATGGCTACACCTTC.

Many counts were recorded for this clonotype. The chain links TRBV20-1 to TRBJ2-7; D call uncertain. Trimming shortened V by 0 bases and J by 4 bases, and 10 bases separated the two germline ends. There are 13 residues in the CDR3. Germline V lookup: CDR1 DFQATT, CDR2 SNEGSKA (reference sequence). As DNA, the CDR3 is TGCAGTGCTAGAGAGCAGGCCCGTTACGAGCAGTACTTC. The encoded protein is CSAREQARYEQYF.

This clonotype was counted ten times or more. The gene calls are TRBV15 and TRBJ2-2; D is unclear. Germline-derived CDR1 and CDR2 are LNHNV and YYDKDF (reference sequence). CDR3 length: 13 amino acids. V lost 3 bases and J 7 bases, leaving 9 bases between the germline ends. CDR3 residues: CATSSHIGGELFF. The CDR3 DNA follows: TGTGCCACCAGCAGTCACATAGGCGGGGAGCTGTTTTTT.

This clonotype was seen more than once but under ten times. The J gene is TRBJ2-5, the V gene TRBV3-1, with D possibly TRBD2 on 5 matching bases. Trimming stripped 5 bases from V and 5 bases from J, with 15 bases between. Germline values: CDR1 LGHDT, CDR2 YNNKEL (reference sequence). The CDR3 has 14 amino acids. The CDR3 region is CASSSRTSLETQYF. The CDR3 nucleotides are TGTGCCAGCAGCTCGCGTACTAGTCTGGAGACCCAGTACTTC.

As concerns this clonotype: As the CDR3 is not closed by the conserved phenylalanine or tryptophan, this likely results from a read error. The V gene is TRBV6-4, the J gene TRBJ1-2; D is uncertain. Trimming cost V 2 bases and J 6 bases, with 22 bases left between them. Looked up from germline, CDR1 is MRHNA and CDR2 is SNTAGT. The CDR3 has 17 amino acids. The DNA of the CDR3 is TGTGCCAGCAGTGACACACTCCCTCCTGGGCGTCTAAATGGCTACACCTAC. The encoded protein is CASSDTLPPGRLNGYTY.